A single sample gave rise to the 10 T cell receptor beta chains below, sequenced in a study of blood T cell repertoires in COVID-19. Method: immunoSEQ multiplex PCR; TCRdb's copy keeps in-frame clones and lacks some. The repertoire consists of some 70,000 clones, with about 80% occurring once and the leading ten covering about 5%. Sample: peripheral blood. Every receptor here comes from a woman aged 60-70 years with acute or convalescent COVID-19.

This chain uses TRBV5-1 with TRBJ2-7; 9 positions match TRBD1. Germline-derived CDR1 and CDR2 are SGHRS and YFSETQ. The CDR3 sequence is 13 residues long. J lost 5 bases, V lost 10 bases, and 10 bases had no gene match. The DNA of the CDR3 is TGCGCCTGTCGTAGACAGGGGGAGAACGAGCAGTACTTC. Residues: CACRRQGENEQYF.

The V and J genes are TRBV5-1 and TRBJ2-7; no clear D. The germline V and J ends were trimmed by 2 bases and 1 base, with 4 bases remaining between them. Germline loops: CDR1 SGHRS, CDR2 YFSETQ. The CDR3 extends over 12 amino acids. The CDR3 sequence: CASSLSSYEQYF. CDR3 nucleotide sequence: TGCGCCAGCAGCTTATCGTCCTACGAGCAGTACTTC.

The chain combines TRBV25-1 with TRBJ2-3; 9 bases match TRBD1. The CDR3 runs 15 residues. J lost 4 bases, V lost 5 bases, and 7 bases had no gene match. Germline CDR1 is MGHDK and CDR2 is SYGVNS. CDR3 DNA sequence: TGTGCCAGCAGTCGGTTACAGGGGGCCTCAGATACGCAGTATTTT. Encoded protein: CASSRLQGASDTQYF.

The genes are TRBV5-5 and TRBJ1-1, with 10 bases that match TRBD1. Germline CDR1 SGHKS, CDR2 YYEKEE (reference sequence). With V trimmed by 5 bases and J by 1 base, 14 bases remained unmatched. This CDR3 has 18 residues. CDR3 loop: CASRPIGDRGHKNTEAFF. CDR3 DNA sequence: TGTGCCAGCAGACCGATTGGGGACAGGGGCCACAAGAACACTGAAGCTTTCTTT.

The chain is built from TRBV5-4 and TRBJ1-2, with D possibly TRBD1 on 6 matching bases. CDR1 and CDR2 (germline): SGHNT, YYREEE (reference sequence). The CDR3 runs to 13 residues. V gave up 4 bases and J gave up 7 bases, with 14 bases separating them. CDR3 sequence (DNA): TGTGCCAGCAGCCCGGACAGACAGTTTGGCTACACCTTC. Translation: CASSPDRQFGYTF.

V is TRBV27 and J is TRBJ1-5; 8 bases map to TRBD1. The CDR3 is 15 residues long. Germline V gene lookup returns CDR1 MNHEY and CDR2 SMNVEV (reference sequence). Trimming cost V 7 bases and J 0 bases; bases outside gene matches: 5. The CDR3 coding sequence is TGTGCCAGCACCCTGACAGGGGATAGCAATCAGCCCCAGCATTTT. Translating gives CASTLTGDSNQPQHF.

V gene TRBV9 combines with J gene TRBJ1-2; the D is unclear. In germline, CDR1 is SGDLS, CDR2 YYNGEE. Trimming cost V 3 bases and J 8 bases, with 14 bases left between them. CDR3 length equals 13 residues. This CDR3 is CASSALPSTGYTF. The CDR3 DNA follows: TGTGCCAGCAGCGCCCTACCGTCCACCGGCTACACCTTC.

V and J are TRBV5-1 and TRBJ2-5; 7 bases are a match to TRBD2. Germline loops: CDR1 SGHRS, CDR2 YFSETQ. After removal of 6 bases from V and 5 bases from J, the junction contained 13 bases not matched to a gene. The CDR3 extends over 15 amino acids. CDR3 amino acids: CASTSQRGARETQYF. The CDR3 coding sequence is TGCGCCAGCACGTCACAGCGGGGAGCTCGGGAGACCCAGTACTTC.

The chain recombines TRBV15 with TRBJ1-1; no clear D. The CDR3 sequence is 15 residues long. CDR1 LNHNV and CDR2 YYDKDF come from the germline V gene (reference sequence). V was clipped by 0 bases and J by 4 bases, with 12 bases between them. In DNA form, the CDR3 reads TGTGCCACCAGCAGAGACCGCCAGGTCACCACTGAAGCTTTCTTT. Residues: CATSRDRQVTTEAFF.

The chain joins TRBV10-3 to TRBJ2-2, with D possibly matching TRBD2 (5 bases). CDR3 length: 15 residues. CDR1 ENHRY and CDR2 SYGVKD come from the germline V gene. V was pared by 11 bases and J by 3 bases, with 19 bases between. The CDR3 DNA sequence: TGTGCCCACCAGGCCCGGCCGGAGGACACCGGGGAGCTGTTTTTT. It yields the protein CAHQARPEDTGELFF.